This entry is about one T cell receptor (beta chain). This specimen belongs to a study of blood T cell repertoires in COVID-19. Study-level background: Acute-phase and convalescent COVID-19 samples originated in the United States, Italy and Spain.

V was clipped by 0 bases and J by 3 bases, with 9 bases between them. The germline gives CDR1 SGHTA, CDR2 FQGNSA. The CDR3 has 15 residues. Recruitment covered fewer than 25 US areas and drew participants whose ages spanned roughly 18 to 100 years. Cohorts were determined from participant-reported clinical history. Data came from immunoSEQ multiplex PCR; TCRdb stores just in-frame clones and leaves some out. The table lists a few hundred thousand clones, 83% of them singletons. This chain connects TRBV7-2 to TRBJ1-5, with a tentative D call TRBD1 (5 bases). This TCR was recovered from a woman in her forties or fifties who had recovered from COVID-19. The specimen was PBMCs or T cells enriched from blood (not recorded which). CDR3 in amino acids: CASSLAGGNNQPQHF. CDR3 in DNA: TGTGCCAGCAGCTTAGCGGGGGGGAACAATCAGCCCCAGCATTTT.